The T cell receptor (beta chain) under discussion was sequenced for a study of T cell repertoires in cytomegalovirus infection. Across the whole study: CMV epitopes that were recently identified and HLA-C-restricted were used alongside well-studied HLA-B-restricted ones. TCR beta signatures that were public indicated CMV infection and matching HLA type.

This clonotype turned up a few times. Its target is unknown. TCRdb independently ran MiXCR on the reads; one entry per CDR3 protein. The sample lists 650,000 to 900,000 distinct CDR3 sequences; just under 30% were seen once. This CDR3 region has 17 residues. Deletions cut 5 bases from V and 4 bases from J, with 20 bases between. Per germline, CDR1 SGHVS and CDR2 FQNEAQ. Findings of the study overall: Based on cumulative public TCR beta family frequency, carriers of CMV plus the relevant HLA were identified.

The receptor comes from a human donor in good health (CMV status not recorded). Some clones in this sample may be carry-over from other donors' samples. The J gene is TRBJ2-2, the V gene TRBV7-8; D tentatively reads TRBD1 or TRBD2 (5 bases each). The material was cultured CD8+ T cells from PBMCs, obtained from culture after CMV antigen stimulation. The CDR3 DNA is TGTGCCAGCAGCCTCGTTAAGGGGAAAGGAGGCACCGGGGAGCTGTTTTTT. Its translation: CASSLVKGKGGTGELFF.